This T cell receptor (beta chain) was recovered during a study of control samples from healthy donors and cancer patients. V was clipped by 10 bases and J by 1 base; unmatched bases: 9. The CDR3 runs 14 residues. CDR1 is WSHSY and CDR2 is SAAADI in the germline V gene. Assay used: immunoSEQ multiplex PCR; TCRdb lists only in-frame clones, some missing. The sample has under 100,000 clones, 90% to 95% seen once. The rearrangement joins TRBV10-2 to TRBJ1-1, with 7 nucleotides matching TRBD1. The sequence was obtained from a woman aged 25 to 39 in good health. The sequencing sample was made of blood. CDR3 in DNA: TGCGCCACTTTGAAGGGACAGAGGAACACTGAAGCTTTCTTT. It is translated as CATLKGQRNTEAFF.